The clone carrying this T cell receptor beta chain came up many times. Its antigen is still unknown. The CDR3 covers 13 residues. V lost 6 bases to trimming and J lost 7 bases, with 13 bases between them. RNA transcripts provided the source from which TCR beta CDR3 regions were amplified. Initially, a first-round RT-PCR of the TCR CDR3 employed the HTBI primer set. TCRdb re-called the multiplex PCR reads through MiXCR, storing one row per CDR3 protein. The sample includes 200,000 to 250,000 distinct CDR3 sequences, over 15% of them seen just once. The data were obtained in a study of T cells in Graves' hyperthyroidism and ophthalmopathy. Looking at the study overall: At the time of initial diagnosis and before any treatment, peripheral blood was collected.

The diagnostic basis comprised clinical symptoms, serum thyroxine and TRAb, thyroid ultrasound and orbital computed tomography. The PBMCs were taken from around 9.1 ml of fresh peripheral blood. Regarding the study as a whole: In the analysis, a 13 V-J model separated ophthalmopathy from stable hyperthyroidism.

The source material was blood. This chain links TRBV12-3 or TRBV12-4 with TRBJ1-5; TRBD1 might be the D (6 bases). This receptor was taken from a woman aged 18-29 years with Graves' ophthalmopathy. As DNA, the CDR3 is TGTGCCAGCAGAAAAACAGGGAACCAGCCCCAGCATTTT. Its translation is CASRKTGNQPQHF.